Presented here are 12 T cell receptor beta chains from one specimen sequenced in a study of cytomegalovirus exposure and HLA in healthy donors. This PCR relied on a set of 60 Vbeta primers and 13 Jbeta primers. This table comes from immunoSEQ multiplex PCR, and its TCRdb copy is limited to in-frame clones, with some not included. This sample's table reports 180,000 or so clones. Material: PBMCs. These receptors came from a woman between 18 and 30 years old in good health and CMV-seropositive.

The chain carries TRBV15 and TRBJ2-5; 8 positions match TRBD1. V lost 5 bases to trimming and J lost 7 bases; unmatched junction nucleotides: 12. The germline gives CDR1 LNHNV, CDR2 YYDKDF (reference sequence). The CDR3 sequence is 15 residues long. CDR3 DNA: TGTGCCACCAGCCCAGGACAGGGTTATTCAGGGACCCAGTACTTC. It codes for CATSPGQGYSGTQYF.

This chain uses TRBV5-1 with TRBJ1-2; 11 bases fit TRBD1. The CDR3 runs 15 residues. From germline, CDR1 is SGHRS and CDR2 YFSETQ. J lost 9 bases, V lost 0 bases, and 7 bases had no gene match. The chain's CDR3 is CASSLGTGGAESYTF. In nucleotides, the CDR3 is TGCGCCAGCAGCTTGGGGACAGGGGGCGCAGAGAGCTACACCTTC.

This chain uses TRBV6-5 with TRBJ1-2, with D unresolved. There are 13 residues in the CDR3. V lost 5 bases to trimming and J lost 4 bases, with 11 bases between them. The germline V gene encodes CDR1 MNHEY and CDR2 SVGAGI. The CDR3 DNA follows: TGTGCCAGCAGTACCGCGCAACTCTATGGCTACACCTTC. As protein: CASSTAQLYGYTF.

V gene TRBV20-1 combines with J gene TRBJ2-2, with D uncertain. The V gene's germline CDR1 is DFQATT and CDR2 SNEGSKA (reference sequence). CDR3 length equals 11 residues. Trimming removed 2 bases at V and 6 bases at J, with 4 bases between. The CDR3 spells CSARIAGELFF. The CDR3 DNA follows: TGCAGTGCTAGAATAGCCGGGGAGCTGTTTTTT.

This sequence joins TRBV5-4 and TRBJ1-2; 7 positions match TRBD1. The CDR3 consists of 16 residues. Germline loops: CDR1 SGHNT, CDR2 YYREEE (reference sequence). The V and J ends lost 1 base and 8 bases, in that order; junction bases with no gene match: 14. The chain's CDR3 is CASSLWGTGTDGGYTF. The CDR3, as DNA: TGTGCCAGCAGCTTGTGGGGGACCGGGACAGACGGCGGCTACACCTTC.

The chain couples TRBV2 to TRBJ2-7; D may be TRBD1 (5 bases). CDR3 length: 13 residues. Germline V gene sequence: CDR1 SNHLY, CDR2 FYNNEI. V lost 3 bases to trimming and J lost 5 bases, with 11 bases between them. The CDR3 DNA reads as TGTGCCAGCAGTGAGAACAGGATCAACGAGCAGTACTTC. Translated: CASSENRINEQYF.

The CDR3 spells CASSLARGELFF. The CDR3 nucleotides are TGCGCCAGCAGCTTGGCTAGGGGGGAGCTGTTTTTT. The chain links TRBV5-1 to TRBJ2-2; D not certain. CDR3 length equals 12 residues. The germline CDR1 and CDR2 sequences are SGHRS and YFSETQ. V lost 0 bases to trimming and J lost 8 bases, with 5 bases between them.

CDR3 in amino acids: CASSGTAANSPLHF. The CDR3 bases are TGTGCCAGCAGCGGGACAGCCGCTAATTCACCCCTCCACTTT. This sequence joins TRBV6-6 and TRBJ1-6; 7 bases are a match to TRBD1. CDR1 and CDR2 from the germline V gene are MNHNY and SVGAGI (reference sequence). This CDR3 is built from 14 residues. J was trimmed by 6 bases and V by 6 bases; bases with no gene match: 5.

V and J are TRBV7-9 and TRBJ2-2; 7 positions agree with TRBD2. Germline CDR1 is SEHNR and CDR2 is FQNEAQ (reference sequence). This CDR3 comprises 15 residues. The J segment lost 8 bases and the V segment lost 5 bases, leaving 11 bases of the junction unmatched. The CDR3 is CASSRLAVVTGELFF. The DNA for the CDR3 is TGTGCCAGCAGCCGTCTAGCGGTCGTTACTGGGGAGCTGTTTTTT.

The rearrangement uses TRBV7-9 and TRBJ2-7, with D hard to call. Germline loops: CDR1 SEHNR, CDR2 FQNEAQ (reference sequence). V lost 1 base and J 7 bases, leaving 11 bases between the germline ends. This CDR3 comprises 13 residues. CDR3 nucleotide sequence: TGTGCCAGCAGCTTAGAGCTTTTCGGGGAGCAGTACTTC. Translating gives CASSLELFGEQYF. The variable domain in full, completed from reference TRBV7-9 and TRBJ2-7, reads DTGVSQNPRHKITKRGQNVTFRCDPISEHNRLYWYRQTLGQGPEFLTYFQNEAQLEKSRLLSDRFSAERPKGSFSTLEIQRTEQGDSAMYLCASSLELFGEQYFGPGTRLTVT.

CDR3 in DNA: TGTGCCAGCAGTGAATTCAGGTCATATAATTCACCCCTCCACTTT. As protein: CASSEFRSYNSPLHF. The chain is built from TRBV25-1 and TRBJ1-6; no definite D call. Per the germline V gene, CDR1 is MGHDK and CDR2 is SYGVNS. Trimming pared 1 base from V and 4 bases from J, leaving 8 bases between. The length of the CDR3 is 15 residues.

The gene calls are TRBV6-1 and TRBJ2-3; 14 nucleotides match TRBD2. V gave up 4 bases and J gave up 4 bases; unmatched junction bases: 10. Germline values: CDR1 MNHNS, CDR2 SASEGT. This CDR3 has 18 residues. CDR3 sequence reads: CASSGGSPGLAGADTQYF. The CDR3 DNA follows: TGTGCCAGCAGTGGGGGTTCACCGGGACTAGCGGGAGCAGATACGCAGTATTTT.